These 30 T cell receptor beta chains share one sample of origin, sequenced in a study of T cell repertoires in cytomegalovirus infection. Their antigens remain unidentified. Each CDR3 protein is one row after TCRdb ran MiXCR on the reads. The sample has roughly 990,000 distinct CDR3 sequences, under 40% seen once. The sequenced sample was cultured CD8+ T cells from PBMCs, obtained from culture after CMV antigen stimulation. The receptors originated from a human donor in good health (CMV status not recorded). Some clones in this sample may be carry-over from other donors' samples.

The rearrangement uses TRBV6-6 and TRBJ1-5; D may be TRBD1 (6 bases). The germline CDR1 and CDR2 sequences are MNHNY and SVGAGI (reference sequence). CDR3 length equals 16 residues. The V end was cut by 6 bases, the J end by 0 bases, with 15 bases between. The CDR3 region is CASSQLQGYSNQPQHF. CDR3 bases: TGTGCCAGCAGCCAACTCCAGGGGTATAGCAATCAGCCCCAGCATTTT.

This clonotype was seen a handful of times. J is TRBJ2-1 and V is TRBV7-8, with a possible D match to TRBD1 (6 bases). This CDR3 is 14 amino acids long. CDR1 is SGHVS, CDR2 FQNEAQ, per germline. V shed 4 bases and J shed 4 bases, with 11 bases lying between them. CDR3 protein: CASSSRDKYNEQFF. The DNA for the CDR3 is TGTGCCAGCAGCTCACGGGACAAGTACAATGAGCAGTTCTTC.

The table lists this clonotype with a count of one. This sequence joins TRBV28 and TRBJ2-3, with a weak D call TRBD2 (6 bases). V lost 5 bases and J lost 5, with 14 bases in between. The CDR3 extends over 14 amino acids. Germline V gives CDR1 MDHEN, CDR2 SYDVKM. The CDR3 nucleotides read TGTGCCAGCAGTCTAGCGAACCGTGGAGATACGCAGTATTTT. It is translated as CASSLANRGDTQYF.

A few counts support this clonotype. V is TRBV5-1 and J is TRBJ2-5, with D possibly TRBD1 on 6 matching bases. V was clipped by 4 bases and J by 2 bases, with 21 bases between them. Germline values: CDR1 SGHRS, CDR2 YFSETQ. This CDR3 region has 17 residues. As DNA, the CDR3 is TGCGCCAGCAGCCCGAGTTTTCCCCGGCAGGGGCAAGAGACCCAGTACTTC. This sequence encodes CASSPSFPRQGQETQYF. The full variable domain, its missing parts supplied by reference TRBV5-1 and TRBJ2-5, is KAGVTQTPRYLIKTRGQQVTLSCSPISGHRSVSWYQQTPGQGLQFLFEYFSETQRNKGNFPGRFSGRQFSNSRSEMNVSTLELGDSALYLCASSPSFPRQGQETQYFGPGTRLLVL.

This clonotype was counted a few times. The chain links TRBV7-9 to TRBJ1-5, with D unclear. Per the germline V gene, CDR1 is SEHNR and CDR2 is FQNEAQ (reference sequence). The CDR3 runs 13 residues. Between the trimmed V and J ends, which lost 2 bases and 6 bases, there was a span of 8 bases. The CDR3 bases are TGTGCCAGCAGCTTATCGTCGAGTCAGCCCCAGCATTTT. Translation: CASSLSSSQPQHF.

This clonotype occurred many times. CDR3 bases: TGTGCCAGCAGTGAAGGAGCAGGCTGGAGCACTGAAGCTTTCTTT. It codes for CASSEGAGWSTEAFF. This chain links TRBV6-1 with TRBJ1-1; no reliable D call. Trimming took off 1 base at V and 4 bases at J, with 13 bases between the two ends. This CDR3 is 15 amino acids long. CDR1 and CDR2 (germline): MNHNS, SASEGT.

This clonotype was counted only a few times. The chain recombines TRBV29-1 with TRBJ2-4; tentative D call: TRBD1 (6 bases). The CDR3 is 12 amino acids. From germline, CDR1 is SQVTM and CDR2 ANQGSEA. V lost 3 bases and J lost 8, with 11 bases in between. CDR3 sequence reads: CSVEAGEHIQYF. The CDR3 DNA is TGCAGCGTTGAGGCAGGGGAACACATTCAGTACTTC. Complete variable domain (other parts from reference TRBV29-1 and TRBJ2-4): SAVISQKPSRDICQRGTSLTIQCQVDSQVTMMFWYRQQPGQSLTLIATANQGSEATYESGFVIDKFPISRPNLTFSTLTVSNMSPEDSSIYLCSVEAGEHIQYFGAGTRLSVL.

The chain has TRBV20-1 and TRBJ2-1, with TRBD2 identical over 11 bases. Germline V gene sequence: CDR1 DFQATT, CDR2 SNEGSKA (reference sequence). The CDR3 spans 15 residues. The CDR3: CLVGSGGGTYNEQFF. Here the CDR3 DNA reads TGCCTGGTTGGTAGCGGGGGGGGCACCTACAATGAGCAGTTCTTC.

A few counts support this clonotype. The chain has TRBV5-1 and TRBJ2-5; 9 nucleotides align to TRBD1. V gave up 4 bases and J gave up 7 bases; unmatched junction bases: 11. Per the germline V gene, CDR1 is SGHRS and CDR2 is YFSETQ. The CDR3 runs to 15 residues. CDR3 nucleotide sequence: TGCGCCAGCAGCCTATCGACAGGGGGGACCGGGACCCAGTACTTC. Its protein product is CASSLSTGGTGTQYF. Complete variable domain (other parts from reference TRBV5-1 and TRBJ2-5): KAGVTQTPRYLIKTRGQQVTLSCSPISGHRSVSWYQQTPGQGLQFLFEYFSETQRNKGNFPGRFSGRQFSNSRSEMNVSTLELGDSALYLCASSLSTGGTGTQYFGPGTRLLVL.

The V call is TRBV12-3 or TRBV12-4, the J call TRBJ2-5; a possible D gene is TRBD2 (5 bases). The CDR3 spans 12 residues. Trimming shortened V by 7 bases and J by 2 bases, and 8 bases separated the two germline ends. The CDR3 sequence is CASTPGQETQYF. The CDR3, as DNA: TGTGCCAGCACCCCGGGACAAGAGACCCAGTACTTC.

This clonotype has more than one count but fewer than ten. This chain links TRBV7-9 with TRBJ2-1; TRBD1 aligns across 11 bases. V lost 1 base and J lost 10; bases outside the gene matches: 6. CDR1 SEHNR and CDR2 FQNEAQ come from the germline V gene (reference sequence). CDR3 length: 15 amino acids. Here the CDR3 reads CASSLDGTGGKEQFF. CDR3 bases: TGTGCCAGCAGCTTAGATGGGACAGGGGGAAAGGAGCAGTTCTTC.

This clonotype was seen a handful of times. The chain carries TRBV9 and TRBJ2-3; TRBD1 matches 12 bases. Looked up from germline, CDR1 is SGDLS and CDR2 is YYNGEE. V was clipped by 3 bases and J by 7 bases; unmatched bases: 9. The CDR3 contains 16 residues. The CDR3 coding sequence is TGTGCCAGCAGCGGATACACCGGGACAGGGGGCCATACGCAGTATTTT. This sequence encodes CASSGYTGTGGHTQYF. The entire variable domain, with the rest obtained from reference TRBV9 and TRBJ2-3, is as follows: DSGVTQTPKHLITATGQRVTLRCSPRSGDLSVYWYQQSLDQGLQFLIQYYNGEERAKGNILERFSAQQFPDLHSELNLSSLELGDSALYFCASSGYTGTGGHTQYFGPGTRLTVL.

The chain uses TRBV3-1 and TRBJ2-7, with D possibly being TRBD2 (5 bases). The CDR3 is made up of 12 amino acids. From germline, CDR1 is LGHDT and CDR2 YNNKEL (reference sequence). V was pared by 5 bases and J by 5 bases, with 10 bases between. The chain's CDR3 is CASSFMEDEQYF. As DNA, the CDR3 is TGTGCCAGCAGCTTCATGGAGGACGAGCAGTACTTC.

This clonotype occurred once. The chain has TRBV7-9 and TRBJ2-1; 8 bases align to TRBD2. From germline, CDR1 is SEHNR and CDR2 FQNEAQ (reference sequence). With V trimmed by 6 bases and J by 3 bases, 10 bases remained unmatched. The CDR3 extends over 16 amino acids. The CDR3 loop reads CASSSTRGGVYNEQFF. The CDR3 DNA is TGTGCCAGCAGTTCAACTCGGGGGGGAGTCTACAATGAGCAGTTCTTC.

The chain uses TRBV10-3 and TRBJ2-2, with 9 bases matching TRBD1. Germline-derived CDR1 and CDR2 are ENHRY and SYGVKD. This CDR3 is 14 amino acids long. Germline trimming cut 10 bases from V and 1 base from J; bases unmatched to any gene: 4. The CDR3 sequence: CATWDRENTGELFF. CDR3 in DNA: TGTGCCACCTGGGACAGGGAGAACACCGGGGAGCTGTTTTTT.

In its sample, this clonotype was seen a few times. The gene calls are TRBV29-1 and TRBJ1-2, with D perhaps TRBD1 (5 bases). The V end was cut by 4 bases, the J end by 1 base, with 13 bases between. The CDR3 has 14 amino acids. The germline V gene encodes CDR1 SQVTM and CDR2 ANQGSEA. The CDR3 bases are TGCAGCGTTGCACCCGGGACGGATAACTATGGCTACACCTTC. Protein sequence: CSVAPGTDNYGYTF.

There are a few counts of this clonotype. V is TRBV4-1 and J is TRBJ1-1; 7 nucleotides match TRBD1. After removal of 3 bases from V and 1 base from J, the junction contained 8 bases not matched to a gene. The germline V gene has CDR1 MGHRA and CDR2 YSYEKL. The CDR3 has 16 residues. The CDR3 here is CASSQAQTGKNTEAFF. CDR3 bases: TGCGCCAGCAGCCAGGCCCAGACAGGGAAGAACACTGAAGCTTTCTTT.

This clonotype was found a few times. J is TRBJ2-2 and V is TRBV19; TRBD1 agrees at 8 bases. The length of the CDR3 is 17 residues. V gave up 3 bases and J gave up 5 bases; unmatched junction bases: 11. Germline CDR1 is LNHDA and CDR2 is SQIVND (reference sequence). DNA of the CDR3: TGTGCCAGTAGTATTCCCCCAGGGGGCGCGAGAACCGGGGAGCTGTTTTTT. Its translation: CASSIPPGGARTGELFF.

The CDR3 sequence: CASSWGGSQGAEQFF. CDR3 bases: TGTGCCAGTAGTTGGGGGGGGTCCCAGGGTGCGGAGCAGTTCTTC. The J gene is TRBJ2-1, the V gene TRBV19; TRBD2 matches 7 bases. J gave up 10 bases and V 5 bases, and 14 bases lay outside the gene matches. Germline V gene sequence: CDR1 LNHDA, CDR2 SQIVND (reference sequence). The CDR3 loop spans 15 amino acids.

The gene calls are TRBV27 and TRBJ1-6; 8 bases agree with TRBD1. This CDR3 has 17 residues. V lost 1 base to trimming and J lost 9 bases; unmatched junction nucleotides: 11. Germline V gives CDR1 MNHEY, CDR2 SMNVEV (reference sequence). CDR3 amino acids: CASSLYPPQGASSPLHF. For the CDR3, the DNA is TGTGCCAGCAGTTTATACCCGCCTCAGGGGGCGAGTTCACCCCTCCACTTT.

The chain recombines TRBV4-3 with TRBJ2-7, with D perhaps matching TRBD1 or TRBD2 (7 bases each). Germline V gene data show CDR1 as LGHNA and CDR2 as YSLEER. The V end lost 3 bases, the J end lost 6 bases, and 15 bases lay between the germline ends. The CDR3 extends over 14 amino acids. For the CDR3, the DNA is TGCGCCAGCAGCCATTATACAGGGGAGGGCGAGCAGTACTTC. Encoded protein: CASSHYTGEGEQYF.

This clonotype was seen more than once but under ten times. CDR3 coding DNA: TGTGCCAGTAGTATAGATTTCAGTTGGAGGGGGGACTCTGGGGCCAACGTCCTGACTTTC. Amino acids: CASSIDFSWRGDSGANVLTF. The rearrangement joins TRBV19 to TRBJ2-6; either TRBD1 or TRBD2 may supply D (6 bases each). The CDR3 sequence is 20 residues long. The V gene's germline CDR1 is LNHDA and CDR2 SQIVND (reference sequence). The V end lost 0 bases, the J end lost 0 bases, and 18 bases lay between the germline ends. Supplemented by reference TRBV19 and TRBJ2-6, the full variable domain reads DGGITQSPKYLFRKEGQNVTLSCEQNLNHDAMYWYRQDPGQGLRLIYYSQIVNDFQKGDIAEGYSVSREKKESFPLTVTSAQKNPTAFYLCASSIDFSWRGDSGANVLTFGAGSRLTVL.

V and J are TRBV11-2 and TRBJ1-1; no clear D gene. The V and J ends lost 3 bases and 0 bases respectively, with 17 bases between them. The CDR3 loop spans 17 amino acids. Germline CDR1 is SGHAT and CDR2 is FQNNGV. As DNA, the CDR3 is TGTGCCAGCAGCTTTTGGTACCCGCGGCCCATGAACACTGAAGCTTTCTTT. Translation gives CASSFWYPRPMNTEAFF.

In this sample, this clonotype turned up a few times. V and J are TRBV6-5 and TRBJ2-3, with 14 bases identical to TRBD2. Trimming cost V 4 bases and J 4 bases; bases outside gene matches: 4. Germline values: CDR1 MNHEY, CDR2 SVGAGI. The CDR3 covers 16 residues. The CDR3 region is CASSWGLAGVADTQYF. Here the CDR3 DNA reads TGTGCCAGCAGTTGGGGACTAGCGGGGGTTGCAGATACGCAGTATTTT.

This clonotype has only a few counts. The CDR3 sequence is CASSILRWEGYEQYF. As DNA, the CDR3 is TGTGCCAGTAGTATTCTGCGTTGGGAGGGCTACGAGCAGTACTTC. The V gene is TRBV19, the J gene TRBJ2-7; 7 nucleotides match TRBD2. CDR3 length: 15 amino acids. V was clipped by 3 bases and J by 3 bases; unmatched bases: 8. CDR1 and CDR2 from the germline V gene are LNHDA and SQIVND (reference sequence).

Only a few counts were recorded for this clonotype. The chain links TRBV12-3 or TRBV12-4 to TRBJ2-2; a possible D gene is TRBD2 (7 bases). Trimming removed 6 bases from V and 3 bases from J, with 17 bases in between. This CDR3 comprises 16 residues. The CDR3 region is CASSRAGGLYTGELFF. CDR3 nucleotide sequence: TGTGCCAGCAGCCGAGCCGGGGGGCTATACACCGGGGAGCTGTTTTTT.

This clonotype has at least ten counts. The genes are TRBV12-3 or TRBV12-4 and TRBJ1-2, with no clear D. The V and J ends lost 8 bases and 4 bases respectively, with 11 bases between them. This CDR3 is built from 12 residues. For the CDR3, the DNA is TGTGCCAGCGGCGGCCGCCCCTATGGCTACACCTTC. This encodes CASGGRPYGYTF.

The table lists this clonotype with a few counts. The CDR3 here is CASSYLDFTYEQYF. In DNA, the CDR3 is TGTGCCAGCAGTTACTTGGACTTCACCTACGAGCAGTACTTC. The chain recombines TRBV6-2 or TRBV6-3 with TRBJ2-7, with a tentative D call TRBD2 (5 bases). The CDR3 loop spans 14 amino acids. Germline CDR1 reads MNHEY; CDR2 reads SVGEGT. Trimming took off 1 base at V and 2 bases at J, with 9 bases between the two ends.

In this sample, this clonotype turned up many times. V usage is TRBV10-3 and J usage is TRBJ2-5; possibly TRBD1 or TRBD2 for D (5 bases each). Per germline, CDR1 ENHRY and CDR2 SYGVKD. The length of the CDR3 is 13 residues. With 11 bases removed from V and 4 bases from J, the gap between germline ends came to 17 bases. CDR3 sequence reads: CAAGTHGVETQYF. CDR3 coding DNA: TGTGCCGCAGGGACCCACGGCGTAGAGACCCAGTACTTC.

This chain joins TRBV7-6 and TRBJ1-1; no reliable D call. The germline V gene encodes CDR1 SGHVS and CDR2 FNYEAQ. V was trimmed by 5 bases and J by 3 bases, leaving 10 bases between them. The length of the CDR3 is 13 residues. The CDR3 DNA follows: TGTGCCAGCAGCAAGAGGGAGGACACTGAAGCTTTCTTT. This sequence encodes CASSKREDTEAFF.